This T cell receptor (beta chain) was found in a study of blood T cell repertoires in COVID-19. Background on the study: PBMCs, B-cell-depleted T cells, or T cells were the source of the cDNA or gDNA that made up the material.

The CDR3 is 12 residues long. Per germline, CDR1 SEHNR and CDR2 FQNEAQ (reference sequence). The V end lost 1 base, the J end lost 7 bases, and 5 bases lay between the germline ends. The cohort comprised adults aged roughly 18 to 100 years residing in about two dozen US areas. The study assigned cohorts using participant-reported clinical history. The recovered donors of Cohort 3 showed two negative PCRs, clearance, or symptom resolution. The method was immunoSEQ multiplex PCR; TCRdb's version includes in-frame clones alone and lacks a portion of them. Of 150,000 to 250,000 clones in the sample, 87% are singletons; the top ten hold approximately 2%.

The rearrangement joins TRBV7-9 to TRBJ1-5; the D is unclear. Sequencing used PBMCs or T cells enriched from blood (not recorded which). The sequence derives from a woman aged 25 to 39 who had recovered from COVID-19. CDR3 sequence (DNA): TGTGCCAGCAGCTTAGTTGGCCAGCCCCAGCATTTT. Amino acids: CASSLVGQPQHF.